What follows describes a single TCR beta chain. V lost 5 bases to trimming and J lost 4 bases, with 14 bases between them. The CDR3 extends over 14 amino acids. Germline V CDR1 and CDR2: SGHTA, FQGNSA. These data come from a study of blood T cell repertoires in COVID-19. Study-level information: The analysed material was cDNA or gDNA that came from T cells, B-cell-depleted T cells, or PBMCs.

Per the study methods: Estimates of nucleated cell counts were drawn from the amplification of reference gene primers. Clones were read by immunoSEQ multiplex PCR, and TCRdb kept only the in-frame ones, dropping some. That table is the source of V, J and clone size, and D and trimming were worked out from the DNA. Of fewer than 300,000 clones in the sample, 80% to 95% were seen once. The sequencing sample was made of peripheral blood. The clonotype was recovered from a person aged 18 to 30 with COVID-19, enrolled during active disease. The rearrangement joins TRBV7-2 to TRBJ1-2; D unresolved. The CDR3 DNA sequence: TGTGCCAGCAGCACAAAGACACCGAGCTATGGCTACACCTTC. It codes for CASSTKTPSYGYTF.